Below, 22 T cell receptor beta chains from the same sample are listed, as sequenced in a study of T cells after yellow fever vaccination. TCRdb re-called the 5' RACE reads with MiXCR, one entry per CDR3 protein. The top ten hold just under 3% of the sample, which has 170,000 or so distinct CDR3 sequences, approximately 6.2% seen once. This specimen was CD4+ T cells sorted from PBMCs, taken on the day of the first yellow fever vaccination. Source of these receptors: a man between 18 and 35 years old who received the YFV17D yellow fever vaccine.

J is TRBJ2-2 and V is TRBV11-2; possibly TRBD1 for D (6 bases). The length of the CDR3 is 15 residues. The V end was cut by 3 bases, the J end by 6 bases, with 14 bases between. Germline CDR1 and CDR2: SGHAT and FQNNGV. The CDR3 reads CASSLRGTTPGELFF. DNA of the CDR3: TGTGCCAGCAGCTTGAGGGGGACCACGCCCGGGGAGCTGTTTTTT.

The table lists this clonotype with many counts. This chain joins TRBV30 and TRBJ2-5, with a weak D call TRBD2 (6 bases). The CDR3 contains 14 residues. Germline V CDR1 and CDR2: GTSNPN, SVGIG (reference sequence). V lost 4 bases and J lost 4, with 16 bases in between. In nucleotides, the CDR3 is TGTGCCTGGACCTTCGGGTGGGGGGTAGAGACCCAGTACTTC. Protein: CAWTFGWGVETQYF.

This clonotype came up many times. The chain is built from TRBV2 and TRBJ1-2; D gene unclear. In germline, CDR1 is SNHLY, CDR2 FYNNEI. Trimming removed 4 bases from V and 10 bases from J, with 10 bases in between. CDR3 size: 11 residues. The CDR3 DNA is TGTGCCAGCAGTGTAGAAAGGGCCTACACCTTC. Its translation: CASSVERAYTF.

This clonotype was seen many times. V usage is TRBV7-2 and J usage is TRBJ1-6; D call uncertain. Trimming cost V 0 bases and J 10 bases, with 13 bases left between them. Germline V CDR1 and CDR2: SGHTA, FQGNSA. The length of the CDR3 is 15 residues. The CDR3 is CASSLAPGSYSPLHF. In DNA, the CDR3 is TGTGCCAGCAGCTTAGCGCCAGGCAGCTACTCACCCCTCCACTTT.

This clonotype came up many times. This chain uses TRBV6-5 with TRBJ2-6, with TRBD1 matching 7 bases. Trimming at V came to 0 bases and at J to 1 base, leaving 3 bases not matched to a gene. The CDR3 spans 17 residues. Germline V gene data show CDR1 as MNHEY and CDR2 as SVGAGI. The CDR3 spells CASSYSGTESGANVLTF. CDR3 coding DNA: TGTGCCAGCAGTTACTCTGGGACAGAGTCTGGGGCCAACGTCCTGACTTTC.

The genes are TRBV18 and TRBJ2-7, with unresolved D. This CDR3 has 15 amino acids. Per the germline V gene, CDR1 is KGHSH and CDR2 is LQKENI. Deletions cut 3 bases from V and 3 bases from J, with 15 bases between. CDR3 protein: CASSPSQTGLYEQYV. The CDR3 DNA is TGTGCCAGCTCACCGTCCCAGACGGGCCTCTACGAGCAGTACGTC.

In its sample, this clonotype was seen many times. The DNA of the CDR3 is TGCAGTGCTTACGGTTCTAGGTACGAGCAGTACTTC. Protein: CSAYGSRYEQYF. The chain employs TRBV20-1 and TRBJ2-7; D gene ambiguous. V gave up 5 bases and J gave up 4 bases, with 12 bases separating them. Germline V gives CDR1 DFQATT, CDR2 SNEGSKA (reference sequence). The CDR3 has 12 residues.

The chain combines TRBV18 with TRBJ1-2; D remains ambiguous. Germline assignment: CDR1 KGHSH and CDR2 LQKENI. The CDR3 is 14 residues long. The V end was cut by 3 bases, the J end by 1 base, with 9 bases between. CDR3 region: CASSPREFNYGYTF. In nucleotides, the CDR3 is TGTGCCAGCTCACCTCGGGAGTTTAACTATGGCTACACCTTC.

There are many counts of this clonotype. The rearrangement uses TRBV27 and TRBJ2-1, with D possibly being TRBD1 (5 bases). Germline CDR1 and CDR2: MNHEY and SMNVEV (reference sequence). The CDR3 runs 17 residues. The V end lost 6 bases, the J end lost 2 bases, and 20 bases lay between the germline ends. CDR3 in amino acids: CASSYRPAEGAYNEQFF. In DNA, the CDR3 is TGTGCCAGCAGCTATCGACCGGCGGAAGGGGCCTACAATGAGCAGTTCTTC.

CDR3 nucleotide sequence: TGTGCCAGCAGTCGGTTTGGACAGGGGGAAGGAGAGACCCAGTACTTC. This gives the protein CASSRFGQGEGETQYF. This chain joins TRBV3-1 and TRBJ2-5; 10 bases line up with TRBD1. Trimming at V came to 6 bases and at J to 4 bases, leaving 11 bases not matched to a gene. The CDR3 contains 16 residues. CDR1 LGHDT and CDR2 YNNKEL come from the germline V gene (reference sequence).

This clonotype was seen a few times. This chain uses TRBV20-1 with TRBJ1-1; D is ambiguous. Germline CDR1 reads DFQATT; CDR2 reads SNEGSKA (reference sequence). Trimming removed 0 bases from V and 5 bases from J, with 16 bases in between. The CDR3 consists of 15 residues. The CDR3 loop reads CSARDQVAEWTEAFF. In nucleotides, the CDR3 is TGCAGTGCTAGAGATCAGGTGGCGGAGTGGACTGAAGCTTTCTTT.

This clonotype was detected many times. This chain joins TRBV18 and TRBJ2-1, with TRBD1 matching over 7 bases. Trimming removed 3 bases from V and 1 base from J; junction bases left unmatched: 3. Germline V gene sequence: CDR1 KGHSH, CDR2 LQKENI. The CDR3 runs 15 residues. CDR3 residues: CASSPGQASYNEQFF. The CDR3 nucleotides are TGTGCCAGCTCACCTGGACAGGCGTCCTACAATGAGCAGTTCTTC.

In nucleotides, the CDR3 is TGTGCCATCAGAAGAACAGGGGGCGGCTCCTATAATTCACCCCTCCACTTT. Residues: CAIRRTGGGSYNSPLHF. The chain employs TRBV10-3 and TRBJ1-6; 9 bases agree with TRBD1. CDR1 is ENHRY and CDR2 is SYGVKD in the germline V gene. Trimming cost V 6 bases and J 0 bases; bases outside gene matches: 6. CDR3 size: 17 residues.

This sequence joins TRBV4-2 and TRBJ1-6, with 8 nucleotides matching TRBD1. V shed 7 bases and J 3 bases; nucleotides not matched to a gene: 8. The CDR3 spans 16 residues. CDR1 and CDR2 from the germline V gene are LGHNA and YNFKEQ. The CDR3 sequence is CASTETGTGYNSPLHF. CDR3 DNA sequence: TGTGCCAGCACCGAGACCGGGACAGGCTATAATTCACCCCTCCACTTT.

The rearrangement links TRBV4-2 to TRBJ1-3; D gene ambiguous. This CDR3 is 13 amino acids long. Per germline, CDR1 LGHNA and CDR2 YNFKEQ. V shed 1 base and J shed 5 bases, with 6 bases lying between them. The CDR3 DNA reads TGTGCCAGCAGCCAAGTTTCACGAAACACCATATATTTT. Translating it yields CASSQVSRNTIYF.

This clonotype came up a few times. The rearrangement links TRBV12-3 or TRBV12-4 to TRBJ2-1; TRBD2 matches at 11 bases. CDR3 length equals 15 residues. With V trimmed by 3 bases and J by 8 bases, 6 bases remained unmatched. The CDR3 protein is CASSFSSGGLDEQFF. The CDR3 DNA follows: TGTGCCAGCAGTTTTTCTAGCGGGGGGTTGGATGAGCAGTTCTTC.

Notes on this clonotype: Being one base from a much bigger clone, this may be a read error. V is TRBV12-3 or TRBV12-4 and J is TRBJ1-5, with 7 bases matching TRBD1. The CDR3 has 14 residues. CDR3 amino acids: CASSSTGNNEPQHF. CDR3 DNA: TGTGCCAGCAGTTCGACAGGGAACAATGAGCCCCAGCATTTT.

In DNA, the CDR3 is TGCAGCCTGAGGCTGGGACAAGAGGAAAAGCCCCAGCATTTT. It translates to CSLRLGQEEKPQHF. The chain combines TRBV29-1 with TRBJ1-5, with D maybe TRBD1 (6 bases). V was shortened by 8 bases and J by 8 bases, with 22 bases between the two germline ends. The CDR3 extends over 14 amino acids. Germline V CDR1 and CDR2: SQVTM, ANQGSEA.

The sample holds a few counts of this clonotype. The chain is built from TRBV29-1 and TRBJ2-5; maybe TRBD1 (5 bases). Deletions cut 5 bases from V and 1 base from J, with 11 bases between. The CDR3 length is 13 residues. Per germline, CDR1 SQVTM and CDR2 ANQGSEA. CDR3 in DNA: TGCAGCGTTTGGAACAGGCTCCAAGAGACCCAGTACTTC. It codes for CSVWNRLQETQYF.

The chain joins TRBV15 to TRBJ1-3; D unclear. V was clipped by 0 bases and J by 2 bases, with 17 bases between them. This CDR3 comprises 18 residues. CDR1 LNHNV and CDR2 YYDKDF come from the germline V gene (reference sequence). The CDR3 region is CATSREASTELTGNTIYF. The CDR3 DNA reads TGTGCCACCAGCAGAGAGGCCTCGACGGAGCTTACTGGAAACACCATATATTTT.

This clonotype was seen ten or more times. This chain links TRBV5-1 with TRBJ1-5; D is ambiguous. V lost 2 bases and J 2 bases, leaving 20 bases between the germline ends. This CDR3 is 18 amino acids long. Germline V gene data show CDR1 as SGHRS and CDR2 as YFSETQ. CDR3 DNA sequence: TGCGCCAGCAGCTTTGGTACGAGGGAGGTAGCGTGCAATCAGCCCCAGCATTTT. The encoded protein is CASSFGTREVACNQPQHF. Full variable domain (remainder filled in from reference TRBV5-1 and TRBJ1-5): KAGVTQTPRYLIKTRGQQVTLSCSPISGHRSVSWYQQTPGQGLQFLFEYFSETQRNKGNFPGRFSGRQFSNSRSEMNVSTLELGDSALYLCASSFGTREVACNQPQHFGDGTRLSIL.

At least ten counts were recorded for this clonotype. The chain employs TRBV7-2 and TRBJ1-5; D is ambiguous. The CDR3 length is 13 residues. CDR1 SGHTA and CDR2 FQGNSA come from the germline V gene. Trimming took off 5 bases at V and 0 bases at J, with 5 bases between the two ends. In DNA form, the CDR3 reads TGTGCCAGCAGCCCTAATAGCAATCAGCCCCAGCATTTT. This gives the protein CASSPNSNQPQHF.